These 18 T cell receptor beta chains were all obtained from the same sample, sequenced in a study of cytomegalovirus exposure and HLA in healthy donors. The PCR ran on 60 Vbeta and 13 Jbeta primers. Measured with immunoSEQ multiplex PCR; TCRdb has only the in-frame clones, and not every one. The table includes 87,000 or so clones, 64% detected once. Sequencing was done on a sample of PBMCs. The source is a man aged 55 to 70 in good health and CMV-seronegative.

The CDR3 nucleotides read TGTGCCAGCAGCTCCCCCCTTGCTGGCCTCTCCTACGAGCAGTACTTC. Translation gives CASSSPLAGLSYEQYF. The chain employs TRBV7-8 and TRBJ2-7, with D unclear. The germline CDR1 and CDR2 sequences are SGHVS and FQNEAQ. The V and J ends lost 4 bases and 0 bases respectively, with 16 bases between them. This CDR3 has 16 residues.

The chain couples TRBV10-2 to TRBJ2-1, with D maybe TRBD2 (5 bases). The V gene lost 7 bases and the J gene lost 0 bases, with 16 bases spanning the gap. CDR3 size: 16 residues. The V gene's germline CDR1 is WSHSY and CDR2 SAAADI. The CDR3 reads CASTVPGSRSYNEQFF. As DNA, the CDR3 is TGCGCCAGCACCGTCCCTGGGAGCCGCTCCTACAATGAGCAGTTCTTC.

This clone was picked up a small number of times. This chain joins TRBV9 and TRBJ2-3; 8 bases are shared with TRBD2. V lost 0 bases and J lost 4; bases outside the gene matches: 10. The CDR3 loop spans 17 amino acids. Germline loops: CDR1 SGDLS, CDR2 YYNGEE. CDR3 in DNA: TGTGCCAGCAGCGTAGCTACGGGGGGGATGGGAGCAGATACGCAGTATTTT. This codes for CASSVATGGMGADTQYF.

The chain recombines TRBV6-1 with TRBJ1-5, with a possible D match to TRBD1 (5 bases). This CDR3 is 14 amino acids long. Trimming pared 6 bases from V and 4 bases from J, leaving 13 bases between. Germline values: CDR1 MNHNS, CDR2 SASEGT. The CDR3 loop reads CASSFQGRNQPQHF. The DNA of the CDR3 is TGTGCCAGCAGCTTTCAGGGCAGGAATCAGCCCCAGCATTTT.

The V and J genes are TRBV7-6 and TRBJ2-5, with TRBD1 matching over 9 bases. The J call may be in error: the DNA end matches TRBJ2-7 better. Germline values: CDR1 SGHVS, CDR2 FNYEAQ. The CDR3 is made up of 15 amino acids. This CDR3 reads CASSSATGGPNEQYF. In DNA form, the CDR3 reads TGTGCCAGCAGCTCGGCAACAGGGGGCCCCAACGAGCAGTACTTC.

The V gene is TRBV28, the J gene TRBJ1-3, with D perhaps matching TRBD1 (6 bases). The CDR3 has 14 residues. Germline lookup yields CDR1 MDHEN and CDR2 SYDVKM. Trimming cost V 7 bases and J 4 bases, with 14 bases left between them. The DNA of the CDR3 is TGTGCCAGCACCACAGGGTTAGGGGGAAACACCATATATTTT. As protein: CASTTGLGGNTIYF.

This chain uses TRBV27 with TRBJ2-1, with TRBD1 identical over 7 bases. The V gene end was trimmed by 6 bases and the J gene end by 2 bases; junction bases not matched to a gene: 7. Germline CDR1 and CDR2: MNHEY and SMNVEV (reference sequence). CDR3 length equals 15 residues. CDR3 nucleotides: TGTGCCAGCAGCCCCGGGGACAGAACCTACAATGAGCAGTTCTTC. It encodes CASSPGDRTYNEQFF.

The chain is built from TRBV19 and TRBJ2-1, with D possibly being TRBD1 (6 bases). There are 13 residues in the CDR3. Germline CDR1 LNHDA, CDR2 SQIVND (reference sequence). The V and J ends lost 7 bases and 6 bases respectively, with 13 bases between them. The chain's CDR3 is CASNNREGNEQFF. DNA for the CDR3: TGTGCCAGTAACAACAGGGAAGGCAATGAGCAGTTCTTC.

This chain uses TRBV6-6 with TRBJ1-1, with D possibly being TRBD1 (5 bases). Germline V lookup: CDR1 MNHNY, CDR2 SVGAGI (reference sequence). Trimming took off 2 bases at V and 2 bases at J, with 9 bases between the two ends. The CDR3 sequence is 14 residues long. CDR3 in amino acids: CASSYGAGNTEAFF. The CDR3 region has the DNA TGTGCCAGCAGTTACGGGGCAGGCAACACTGAAGCTTTCTTT.

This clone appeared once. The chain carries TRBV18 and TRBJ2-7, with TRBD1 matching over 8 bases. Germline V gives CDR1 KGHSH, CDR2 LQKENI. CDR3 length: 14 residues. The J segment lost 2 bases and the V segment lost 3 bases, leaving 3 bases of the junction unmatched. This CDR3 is CASSPETGAYEQYF. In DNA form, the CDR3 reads TGTGCCAGCTCACCGGAGACAGGGGCCTACGAGCAGTACTTC.

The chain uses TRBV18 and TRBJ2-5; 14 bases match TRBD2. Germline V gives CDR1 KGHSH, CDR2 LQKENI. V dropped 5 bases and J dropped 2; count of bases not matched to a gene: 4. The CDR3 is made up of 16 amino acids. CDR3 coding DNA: TGTGCCAGCTCATCGGGACTAGCGGGGGCACAAGAGACCCAGTACTTC. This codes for CASSSGLAGAQETQYF.

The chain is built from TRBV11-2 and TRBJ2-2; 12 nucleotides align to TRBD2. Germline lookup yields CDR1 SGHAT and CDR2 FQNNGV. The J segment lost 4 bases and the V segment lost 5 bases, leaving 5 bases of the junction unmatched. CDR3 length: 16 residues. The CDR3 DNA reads TGTGCCAGCAGCCGTCTAGCGGGGGGGACCACCGGGGAGCTGTTTTTT. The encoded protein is CASSRLAGGTTGELFF.

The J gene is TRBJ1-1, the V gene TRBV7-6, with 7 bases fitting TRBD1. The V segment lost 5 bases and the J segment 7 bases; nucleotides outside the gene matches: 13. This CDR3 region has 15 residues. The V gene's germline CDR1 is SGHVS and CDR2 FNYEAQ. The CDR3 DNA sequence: TGTGCCAGCAGCCTAGGGGGCAGGGGCCGGGGTGAAGCTTTCTTT. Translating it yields CASSLGGRGRGEAFF. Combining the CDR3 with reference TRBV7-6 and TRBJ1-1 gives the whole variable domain GAGVSQSPRYKVTKRGQDVALRCDPISGHVSLYWYRQALGQGPEFLTYFNYEAQQDKSGLPNDRFSAERPEGSISTLTIQRTEQRDSAMYRCASSLGGRGRGEAFFGQGTRLTVV.

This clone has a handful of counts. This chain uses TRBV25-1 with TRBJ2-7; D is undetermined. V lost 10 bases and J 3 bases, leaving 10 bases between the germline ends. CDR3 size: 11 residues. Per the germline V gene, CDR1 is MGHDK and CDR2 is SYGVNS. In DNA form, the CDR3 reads TGTGCCACCATCAGTGTCTACGAGCAGTACTTC. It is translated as CATISVYEQYF.

CDR3 amino acids: CARKKLLPGEQYF. As DNA, the CDR3 is TGTGCCAGAAAAAAACTTCTCCCGGGCGAGCAGTACTTC. The chain joins TRBV19 to TRBJ2-7; no clear D gene. The germline V and J ends were trimmed by 9 bases and 6 bases, with 18 bases remaining between them. This CDR3 has 13 amino acids. Germline V CDR1 and CDR2: LNHDA, SQIVND (reference sequence).

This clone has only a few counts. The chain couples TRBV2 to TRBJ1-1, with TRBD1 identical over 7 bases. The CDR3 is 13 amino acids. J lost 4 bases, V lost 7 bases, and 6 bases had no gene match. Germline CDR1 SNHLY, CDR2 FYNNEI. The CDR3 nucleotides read TGTGCCAGCATCCGGGACAGTGGCACTGAAGCTTTCTTT. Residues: CASIRDSGTEAFF. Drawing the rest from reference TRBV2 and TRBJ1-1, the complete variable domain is EPEVTQTPSHQVTQMGQEVILRCVPISNHLYFYWYRQILGQKVEFLVSFYNNEISEKSEIFDDQFSVERPDGSNFTLKIRSTKLEDSAMYFCASIRDSGTEAFFGQGTRLTVV.

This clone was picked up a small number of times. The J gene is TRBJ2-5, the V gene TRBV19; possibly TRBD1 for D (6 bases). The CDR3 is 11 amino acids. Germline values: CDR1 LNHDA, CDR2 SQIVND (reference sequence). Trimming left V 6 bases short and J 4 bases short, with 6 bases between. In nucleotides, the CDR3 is TGTGCCAGTAGGACAGGAGAGACCCAGTACTTC. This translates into CASRTGETQYF. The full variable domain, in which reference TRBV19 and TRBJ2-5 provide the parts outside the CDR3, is DGGITQSPKYLFRKEGQNVTLSCEQNLNHDAMYWYRQDPGQGLRLIYYSQIVNDFQKGDIAEGYSVSREKKESFPLTVTSAQKNPTAFYLCASRTGETQYFGPGTRLLVL.

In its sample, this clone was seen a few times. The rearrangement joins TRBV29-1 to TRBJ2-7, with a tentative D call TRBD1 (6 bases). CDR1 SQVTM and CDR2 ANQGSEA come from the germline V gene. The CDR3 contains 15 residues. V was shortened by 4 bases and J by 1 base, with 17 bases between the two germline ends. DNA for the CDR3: TGCAGCGTTGGTGAAGGGACAACCATTTCCTACGAGCAGTACTTC. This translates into CSVGEGTTISYEQYF.